One T cell receptor (beta chain) is described in this entry. The sample originates from a study of blood T cell repertoires in COVID-19. Study at large: Spain, Italy and the United States supplied samples that represented acute and convalescent COVID-19. In each case, the material was cDNA or gDNA derived from T cells, B-cell-depleted T cells, or PBMCs.

Under the authors' procedure: By means of reference gene primer amplification, nucleated cell counts were estimated. Sequenced by immunoSEQ multiplex PCR; TCRdb stores in-frame clones only, minus some. Clone size and V and J calls were adopted from that table, with D and trimming inferred from the DNA. The sample has tens of thousands of clones, about 86% seen once; the top ten hold over 25%. CDR1 is SGHDT, CDR2 YYEEEE, per germline. The germline V and J ends were trimmed by 3 bases and 5 bases, with 21 bases remaining between them. This CDR3 contains 16 residues. This TCR was recovered from a man aged 65 to 79 with acute or convalescent COVID-19. What was sequenced was peripheral blood. This chain links TRBV5-6 with TRBJ2-7; perhaps TRBD1 as D (6 bases). The CDR3 DNA sequence: TGTGCCAGCAGCTCGGACAGATACCTACCTGGGCACGAGCAGTACTTC. Translating it yields CASSSDRYLPGHEQYF. The full variable domain, rest sourced from reference TRBV5-6 and TRBJ2-7, is DAGVTQSPTHLIKTRGQQVTLRCSPKSGHDTVSWYQQALGQGPQFIFQYYEEEERQRGNFPDRFSGHQFPNYSSELNVNALLLGDSALYLCASSSDRYLPGHEQYFGPGTRLTVT.